Sequencing of this TCR beta chain was carried out in a study of T cell repertoires in cytomegalovirus infection. Study background: The study used recently identified HLA-C-restricted and well-studied HLA-B-restricted CMV epitopes.

This clonotype was found a few times. The target antigen is unknown. Germline lookup yields CDR1 SGHRS and CDR2 YFSETQ. CDR3 length: 14 residues. V was pared by 7 bases and J by 3 bases, with 13 bases between. TCRdb re-derived calls from the reads in MiXCR, one entry per CDR3 protein. The sample consists of some 310,000 distinct CDR3 sequences, 25% of them appearing once. Here the sequenced sample was cultured PBMCs, taken from culture after CMV antigen stimulation. The source of this sequence is a human donor in good health (CMV status not recorded). Some clones in this sample may be carry-over from other donors' samples. The J gene is TRBJ1-4, the V gene TRBV5-1, with D hard to call. DNA for the CDR3: TGCGCCAGCGGTTTGCTCAACCCTAATGAAAAACTGTTTTTT. Translation gives CASGLLNPNEKLFF.